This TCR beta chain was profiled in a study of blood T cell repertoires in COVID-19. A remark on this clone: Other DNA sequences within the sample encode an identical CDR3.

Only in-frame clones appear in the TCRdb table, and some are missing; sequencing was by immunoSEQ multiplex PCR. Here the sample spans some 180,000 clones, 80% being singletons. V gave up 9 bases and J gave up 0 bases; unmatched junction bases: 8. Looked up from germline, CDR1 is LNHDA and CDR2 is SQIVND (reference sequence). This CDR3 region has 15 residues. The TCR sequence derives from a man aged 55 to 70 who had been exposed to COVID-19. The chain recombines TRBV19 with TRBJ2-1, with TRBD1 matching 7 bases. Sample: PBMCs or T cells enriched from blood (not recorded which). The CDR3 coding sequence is TGTGCCAGCAGGGCGGACAGGAGCTCCTACAATGAGCAGTTCTTC. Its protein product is CASRADRSSYNEQFF.